This TCR beta chain comes out of a study of blood T cell repertoires in COVID-19. Across the whole study: COVID-19 samples collected from the United States, Italy and Spain covered acute and convalescent phases.

V was clipped by 6 bases and J by 6 bases; unmatched bases: 11. This CDR3 is built from 15 residues. CDR1 is MDHEN, CDR2 SYDVKM, per germline. Original processing notes: Reference gene primer amplification gave estimated nucleated cell counts. Only in-frame clones appear in the TCRdb table, and some are missing; sequencing was by immunoSEQ multiplex PCR. V, J and clone size were drawn from that table, and D and trimming were deduced from the DNA. Among 270,000 or so clones listed, under 90% were seen once. The chain uses TRBV28 and TRBJ2-3; TRBD2 aligns across 8 bases. This receptor was identified in a woman aged 18-35 years with acute or convalescent COVID-19. Sequencing was done on a sample of peripheral blood. The CDR3 is CASRSPGGIVDTQYF. The DNA for the CDR3 is TGTGCCAGCAGGTCTCCGGGAGGGATCGTGGATACGCAGTATTTT.